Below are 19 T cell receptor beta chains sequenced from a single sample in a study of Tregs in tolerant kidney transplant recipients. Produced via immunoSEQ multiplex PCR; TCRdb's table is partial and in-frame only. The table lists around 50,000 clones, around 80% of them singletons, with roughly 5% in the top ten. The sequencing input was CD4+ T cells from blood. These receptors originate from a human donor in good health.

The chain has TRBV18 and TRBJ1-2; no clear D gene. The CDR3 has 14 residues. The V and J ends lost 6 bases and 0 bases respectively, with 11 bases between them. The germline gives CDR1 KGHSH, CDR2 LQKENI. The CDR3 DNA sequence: TGTGCCAGCTCCCGAGGAGCGACTAACTATGGCTACACCTTC. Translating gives CASSRGATNYGYTF.

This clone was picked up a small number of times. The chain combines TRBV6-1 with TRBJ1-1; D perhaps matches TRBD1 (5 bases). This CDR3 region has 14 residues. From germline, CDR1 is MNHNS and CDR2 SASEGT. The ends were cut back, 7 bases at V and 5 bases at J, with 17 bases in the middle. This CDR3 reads CASKRDSITTEAFF. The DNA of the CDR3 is TGTGCCAGCAAACGCGACAGCATAACTACTGAAGCTTTCTTT.

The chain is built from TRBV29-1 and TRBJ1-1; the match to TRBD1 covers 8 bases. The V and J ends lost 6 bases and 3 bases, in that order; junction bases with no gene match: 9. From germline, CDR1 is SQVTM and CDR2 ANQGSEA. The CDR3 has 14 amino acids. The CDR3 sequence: CSVRTGLRDTEAFF. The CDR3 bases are TGCAGCGTCCGGACAGGGCTTCGGGACACTGAAGCTTTCTTT.

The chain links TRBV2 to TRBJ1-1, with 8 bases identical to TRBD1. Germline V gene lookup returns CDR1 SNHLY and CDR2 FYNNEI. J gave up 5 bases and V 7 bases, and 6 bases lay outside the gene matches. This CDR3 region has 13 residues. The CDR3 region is CASTTGGFTEAFF. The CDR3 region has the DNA TGTGCCAGCACTACAGGGGGGTTTACTGAAGCTTTCTTT.

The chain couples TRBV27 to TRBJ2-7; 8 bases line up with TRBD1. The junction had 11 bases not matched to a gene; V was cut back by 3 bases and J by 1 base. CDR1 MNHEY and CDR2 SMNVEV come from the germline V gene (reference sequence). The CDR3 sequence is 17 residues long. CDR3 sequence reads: CASSFPSDRDCSYEQYF. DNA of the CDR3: TGTGCCAGCAGTTTCCCATCGGACAGGGATTGTTCCTACGAGCAGTACTTC.

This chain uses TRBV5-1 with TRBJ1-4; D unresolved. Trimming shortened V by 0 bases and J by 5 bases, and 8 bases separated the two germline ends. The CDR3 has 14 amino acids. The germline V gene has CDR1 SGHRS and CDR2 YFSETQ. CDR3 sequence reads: CASSLDRVNEKLFF. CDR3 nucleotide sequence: TGCGCCAGCAGCTTGGATAGGGTAAATGAAAAACTGTTTTTT.

The DNA of the CDR3 is TGTGCCAGCAGCCCGGGGGTCTACGAGCAGTACTTC. This sequence encodes CASSPGVYEQYF. The J gene is TRBJ2-7, the V gene TRBV5-8; weak D call: TRBD2 (6 bases). This CDR3 contains 12 residues. The V and J ends lost 4 bases and 3 bases respectively, with 8 bases between them. Germline V gene sequence: CDR1 SGHTS, CDR2 YDEGEE.

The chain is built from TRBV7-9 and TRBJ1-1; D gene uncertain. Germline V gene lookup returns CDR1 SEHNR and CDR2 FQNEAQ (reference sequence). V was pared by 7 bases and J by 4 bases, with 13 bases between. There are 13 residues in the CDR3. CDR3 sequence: CASTITGGTEAFF. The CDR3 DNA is TGTGCCAGCACCATCACGGGAGGCACTGAAGCTTTCTTT.

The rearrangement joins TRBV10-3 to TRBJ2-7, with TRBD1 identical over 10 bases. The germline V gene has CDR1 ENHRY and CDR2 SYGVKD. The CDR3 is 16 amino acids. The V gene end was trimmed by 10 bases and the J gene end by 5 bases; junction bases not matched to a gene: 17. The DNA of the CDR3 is TGTGCCACGCTGGGACAGGGGTCCGGAGAATGGAACGAGCAGTACTTC. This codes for CATLGQGSGEWNEQYF.

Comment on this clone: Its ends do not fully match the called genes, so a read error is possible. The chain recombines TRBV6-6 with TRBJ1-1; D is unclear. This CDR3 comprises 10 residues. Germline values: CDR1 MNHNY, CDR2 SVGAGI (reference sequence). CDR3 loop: CASSYPGSVF. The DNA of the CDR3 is TGTGCCAGCAGTTACCCGGGGTCCGTCTTT.

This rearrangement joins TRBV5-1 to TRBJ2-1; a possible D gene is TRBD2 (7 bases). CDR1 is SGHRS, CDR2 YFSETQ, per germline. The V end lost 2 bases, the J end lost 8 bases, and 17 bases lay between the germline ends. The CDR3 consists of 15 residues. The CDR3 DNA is TGCGCCAGCAGCTTTGTGGCGGGGGCGGACGATGAGCAGTTCTTC. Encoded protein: CASSFVAGADDEQFF.

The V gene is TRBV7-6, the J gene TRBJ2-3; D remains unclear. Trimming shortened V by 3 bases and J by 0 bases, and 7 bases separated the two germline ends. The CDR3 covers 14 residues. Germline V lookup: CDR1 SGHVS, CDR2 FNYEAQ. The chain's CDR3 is CASSFLDSTDTQYF. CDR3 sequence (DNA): TGTGCCAGCAGCTTTTTGGACAGCACAGATACGCAGTATTTT.

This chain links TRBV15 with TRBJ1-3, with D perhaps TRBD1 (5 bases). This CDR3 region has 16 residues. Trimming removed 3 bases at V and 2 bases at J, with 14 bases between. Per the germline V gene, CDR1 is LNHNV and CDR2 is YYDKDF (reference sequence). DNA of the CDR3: TGTGCCACCAGCAGCCTAGCACAGGTTACTGGAAACACCATATATTTT. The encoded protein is CATSSLAQVTGNTIYF.

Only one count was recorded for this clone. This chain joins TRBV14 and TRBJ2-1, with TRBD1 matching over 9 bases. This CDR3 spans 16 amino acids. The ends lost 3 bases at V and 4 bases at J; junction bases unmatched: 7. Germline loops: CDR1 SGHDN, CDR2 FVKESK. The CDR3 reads CASSQLQGAPYNEQFF. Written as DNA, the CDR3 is TGTGCCAGCAGCCAGTTACAGGGGGCCCCTTACAATGAGCAGTTCTTC.

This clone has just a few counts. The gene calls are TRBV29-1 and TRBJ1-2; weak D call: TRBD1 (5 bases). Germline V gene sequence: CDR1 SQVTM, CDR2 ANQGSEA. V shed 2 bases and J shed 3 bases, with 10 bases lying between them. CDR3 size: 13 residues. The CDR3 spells CSVENSGYYGYTF. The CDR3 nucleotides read TGCAGCGTTGAAAATTCAGGGTACTATGGCTACACCTTC.

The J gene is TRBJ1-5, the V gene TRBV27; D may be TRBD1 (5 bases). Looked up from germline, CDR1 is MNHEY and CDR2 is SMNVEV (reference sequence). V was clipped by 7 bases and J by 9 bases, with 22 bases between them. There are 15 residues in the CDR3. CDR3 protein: CASKGTPERGLPQHF. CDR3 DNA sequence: TGTGCCAGCAAGGGGACCCCGGAGCGAGGTTTGCCCCAGCATTTT.

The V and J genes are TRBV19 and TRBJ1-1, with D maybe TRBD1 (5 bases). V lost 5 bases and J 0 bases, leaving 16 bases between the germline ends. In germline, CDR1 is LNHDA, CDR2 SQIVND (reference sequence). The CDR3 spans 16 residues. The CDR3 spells CASSWDGPSMNTEAFF. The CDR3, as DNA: TGTGCCAGTAGTTGGGACGGCCCTTCCATGAACACTGAAGCTTTCTTT.

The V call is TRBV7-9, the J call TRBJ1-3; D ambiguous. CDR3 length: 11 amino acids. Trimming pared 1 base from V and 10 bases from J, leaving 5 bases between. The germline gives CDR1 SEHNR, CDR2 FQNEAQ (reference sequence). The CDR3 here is CASSLGTTIYF. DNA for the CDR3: TGTGCCAGCAGCTTAGGAACGACCATATATTTT.

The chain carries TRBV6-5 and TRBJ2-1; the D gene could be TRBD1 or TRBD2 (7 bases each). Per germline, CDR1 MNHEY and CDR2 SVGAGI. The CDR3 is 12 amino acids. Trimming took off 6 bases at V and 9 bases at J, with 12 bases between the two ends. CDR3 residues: CASSRGGSEQFF. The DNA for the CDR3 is TGTGCCAGCAGCAGGGGGGGGAGTGAGCAGTTCTTC.